Below, 4 T cell receptor beta chains from the same sample are listed, as sequenced in a study of radiation and T cells in renal cell carcinoma. Profiling relied on immunoSEQ multiplex PCR, and the TCRdb table lists in-frame clones only, not all of them. This table holds more than 14,000 clones, approximately 65% found once. The treatment is: treatment-naive control, cytoreductive nephrectomy. Material: tumor tissue, obtained from a patient whose treatment was nephrectomy without radiotherapy. These receptors came from a man aged 60 to 75 with renal cell carcinoma.

The chain uses TRBV10-3 and TRBJ2-1, with 8 nucleotides matching TRBD2. The germline CDR1 and CDR2 sequences are ENHRY and SYGVKD. Losses at the gene ends were 9 bases for V and 0 bases for J; bases not matched to a gene: 4. CDR3 length: 14 amino acids. In nucleotides, the CDR3 is TGTGCCATGGGGGCGGGGGGCTCCTACAATGAGCAGTTCTTC. Amino acid sequence: CAMGAGGSYNEQFF.

This clone has only a few counts. V is TRBV6-6 and J is TRBJ1-2, with D unresolved. Trimming stripped 5 bases from V and 2 bases from J, with 9 bases between. CDR3 size: 13 residues. The germline V gene encodes CDR1 MNHNY and CDR2 SVGAGI (reference sequence). The CDR3 DNA sequence: TGTGCCAGCAGTATCGACCCGAACTATGGCTACACCTTC. Translation: CASSIDPNYGYTF.

The chain joins TRBV28 to TRBJ2-1, with D perhaps TRBD1 (7 bases). V gave up 10 bases and J gave up 4 bases, with 17 bases separating them. The germline gives CDR1 MDHEN, CDR2 SYDVKM. This CDR3 has 14 residues. CDR3 DNA sequence: TGTGCCACCGATATCCCAGGGGGGTACAATGAGCAGTTCTTC. It is translated as CATDIPGGYNEQFF.

This chain links TRBV4-3 with TRBJ1-3; no clear D gene. CDR1 and CDR2 (germline): LGHNA, YSLEER. V dropped 0 bases and J dropped 1 base, with 13 bases sitting between them. There are 17 residues in the CDR3. The CDR3 region is CASSQDLQPWSGNTIYF. The CDR3 DNA follows: TGCGCCAGCAGCCAAGACCTCCAGCCATGGTCTGGAAACACCATATATTTT.